Detailed here is one T cell receptor beta chain. Its antigen is unidentified. These data originate in a study of PD-1 blockade in classical Hodgkin lymphoma. Measured with immunoSEQ multiplex PCR; TCRdb has only the in-frame clones, and not every one. Here the sample spans tens of thousands of clones, 94% being singletons. Time point specified: newly diagnosed, previously untreated cHL patient sample. Researchers used newly diagnosed, untreated classical Hodgkin lymphoma PBMCs for comparison. Study outcomes and limitations: The causes of the repertoire differences, possibly disease activity or prior therapy, remain undefined. Newly diagnosed patients were said to have less baseline TCR diversity than healthy donors did.

This CDR3 contains 17 residues. Germline lookup yields CDR1 SGDLS and CDR2 YYNGEE. The junction had 11 bases not matched to a gene; V was cut back by 3 bases and J by 0 bases. The rearrangement joins TRBV9 to TRBJ2-5; 7 bases are shared with TRBD2. The sequencing input was peripheral blood mononuclear cells (PBMCs). The receptor comes from a human donor with classical Hodgkin lymphoma. The CDR3 region has the DNA TGTGCCAGCAGCGCGGGACTAAGGGGAGGGTACCAAGAGACCCAGTACTTC. Amino acids: CASSAGLRGGYQETQYF.